This T cell receptor beta chain emerged from a study of shared clonotypes between healthy human individuals. Libraries were prepared by immunoSEQ multiplex PCR; TCRdb keeps only in-frame clonotypes and omits some of them. Here the sample spans about 1.4 million clones, 96% being singletons. Germline CDR1 SGHDT, CDR2 YYEEEE. The CDR3 has 16 amino acids. Trimming took 3 bases from V and 0 from J; bases not matched to a gene: 5. Source material: naive CD4+ T cells sorted from blood. Subset denoted: CD45RA+ positively selected. The clonotype was recovered from a man younger than 40 in good health. The chain is built from TRBV5-6 and TRBJ1-5, with 8 bases aligning to TRBD1. In DNA form, the CDR3 reads TGTGCCAGCAGCTATGGGACAGGCTATAGCAATCAGCCCCAGCATTTT. Translation gives CASSYGTGYSNQPQHF.